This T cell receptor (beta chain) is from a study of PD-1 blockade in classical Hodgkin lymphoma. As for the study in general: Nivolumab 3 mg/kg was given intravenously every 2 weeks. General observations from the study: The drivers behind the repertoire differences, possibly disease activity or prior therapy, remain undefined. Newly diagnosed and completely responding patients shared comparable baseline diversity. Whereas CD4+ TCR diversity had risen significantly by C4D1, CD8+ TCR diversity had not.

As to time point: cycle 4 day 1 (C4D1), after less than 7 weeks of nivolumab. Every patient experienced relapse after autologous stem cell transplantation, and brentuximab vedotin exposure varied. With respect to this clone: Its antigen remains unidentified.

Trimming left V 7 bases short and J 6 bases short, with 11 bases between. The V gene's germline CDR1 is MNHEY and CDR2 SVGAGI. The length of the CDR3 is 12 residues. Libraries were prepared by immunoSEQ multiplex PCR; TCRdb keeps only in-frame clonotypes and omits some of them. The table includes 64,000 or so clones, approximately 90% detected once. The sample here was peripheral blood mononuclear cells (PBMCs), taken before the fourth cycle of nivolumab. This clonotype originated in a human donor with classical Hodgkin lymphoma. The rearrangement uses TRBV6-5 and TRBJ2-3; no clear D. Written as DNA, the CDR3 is TGTGCCAGCAAGAACGGAGTCGATACGCAGTATTTT. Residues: CASKNGVDTQYF.